A selection of T cell receptor beta chains follows, all from one sample in a study of shared clonotypes between healthy human individuals. Sequenced by immunoSEQ multiplex PCR; TCRdb stores in-frame clones only, minus some. The sample lists about 2 million clones; about 95% were seen once. Material for sequencing was naive CD8+ T cells sorted from blood. These receptors were collected from a man between 18 and 35 years old in good health. CDR3s include the opening cysteine and the closing phenylalanine or tryptophan. A D gene is named only where the DNA matches it firmly. Clone size, where shown, is once, few, many, or a class for clones that have expanded.

>.|TRBV4-3|16|TRBJ2-3|TRBD1
CASSQEGRGSTDTQYF
TGCGCCAGCAGCCAAGAGGGCAGGGGGTCCACAGATACGCAGTATTTT
>.|TRBV10-1|14|TRBJ1-5|.
CAPSGRKYNQPQHF
TGCGCCCCCTCGGGCAGAAAGTACAATCAGCCCCAGCATTTT
>.|TRBV29-1|12|TRBJ2-7|.
CSVGAGPYEQYF
TGCAGCGTTGGGGCGGGACCCTACGAGCAGTACTTC
>.|TRBV11-2|16|TRBJ1-4|TRBD1
CASSPLPGQHNEKLFF
TGTGCCAGCAGCCCCTTACCGGGACAGCATAATGAAAAACTGTTTTTT
>.|TRBV27|14|TRBJ2-7|TRBD1
CASSLRGPANEQYF
TGTGCCAGCAGTTTAAGGGGGCCAGCAAACGAGCAGTACTTC
>few|TRBV29-1|12|TRBJ1-1|.
CSTGTGNTEAFF
TGCAGCACGGGGACGGGGAACACTGAAGCTTTCTTT
>.|TRBV7-6|15|TRBJ2-3|TRBD1
CASSANRGPTDTQYF
TGTGCCAGCAGCGCGAACAGGGGGCCGACAGATACGCAGTATTTT
>once|TRBV5-4|13|TRBJ2-7|.
CASSRSNSGEQYF
TGTGCCAGCAGCCGCTCCAATTCGGGGGAGCAGTACTTC
>.|TRBV11-2|17|TRBJ2-1|TRBD2
CASSLGPSGRSYNEQFF
TGTGCCAGCAGCTTGGGGCCTAGCGGGAGGTCCTACAATGAGCAGTTCTTC
>.|TRBV28|14|TRBJ2-1|.
CASNRDSGRDEQFF
TGTGCCAGCAACCGGGACAGCGGGAGAGATGAGCAGTTCTTC
>.|TRBV28|13|TRBJ1-2|.
CASSPTGHYGYTF
TGTGCCAGCAGTCCTACAGGTCACTATGGCTACACCTTC
>.|TRBV7-2|15|TRBJ2-5|TRBD2
CASSLEGGRSETQYF
TGTGCCAGCAGCTTAGAGGGCGGGAGATCAGAGACCCAGTACTTC
>.|TRBV15|15|TRBJ2-7|.
CATSRGGSSPYEQYF
TGTGCCACCAGCAGGGGCGGCTCCTCTCCCTACGAGCAGTACTTC
>.|TRBV5-1|18|TRBJ2-7|TRBD2
CASRAPSVGSGRAYEQYF
TGCGCCAGCAGGGCCCCCAGCGTGGGTAGCGGGAGGGCCTACGAGCAGTACTTC
>few|TRBV4-1|15|TRBJ1-1|.
CASSQVEGGDTEAFF
TGCGCCAGCAGCCAAGTGGAGGGAGGAGACACTGAAGCTTTCTTT
>.|TRBV7-3|15|TRBJ2-7|.
CASSLYGSSIYEQYF
TGTGCCAGCAGCTTATACGGCAGCTCGATCTACGAGCAGTACTTC
>.|TRBV15|17|TRBJ2-3|.
CATSRDSGGISTDTQYF
TGTGCCACCAGCAGAGATTCGGGCGGGATCAGCACAGATACGCAGTATTTT
>.|TRBV7-2|15|TRBJ1-2|TRBD1
CASSLVSGGLYGYTF
TGTGCCAGCAGCTTAGTGTCAGGGGGCCTGTATGGCTACACCTTC
>.|TRBV5-6|14|TRBJ2-7|.
CASSQQGSSYEQYF
TGTGCCAGCAGCCAACAGGGATCCTCCTACGAGCAGTACTTC
>.|TRBV7-9|15|TRBJ2-1|.
CASSSWALGGDEQFF
TGTGCCAGCAGCTCGTGGGCCTTGGGAGGCGATGAGCAGTTCTTC
>.|TRBV30|16|TRBJ2-3|TRBD2
CAWSGAGGRHADTQYF
TGTGCCTGGAGTGGGGCCGGCGGGAGGCACGCAGATACGCAGTATTTT
>.|TRBV28|15|TRBJ1-3|.
CASSFLGGAGNTIYF
TGTGCCAGCAGTTTCCTTGGAGGTGCTGGAAACACCATATATTTT
>.|TRBV2|12|TRBJ2-5|.
CASRGFSETQYF
TGTGCCAGCAGGGGGTTCTCGGAGACCCAGTACTTC